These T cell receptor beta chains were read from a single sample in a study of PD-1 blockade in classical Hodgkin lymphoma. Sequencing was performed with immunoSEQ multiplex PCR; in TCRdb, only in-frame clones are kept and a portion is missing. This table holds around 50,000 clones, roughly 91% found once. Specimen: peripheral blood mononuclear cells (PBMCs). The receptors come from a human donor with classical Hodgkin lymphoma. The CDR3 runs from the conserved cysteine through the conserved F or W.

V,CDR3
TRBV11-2,CASSLVAGFTEAFF
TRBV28,CASSLRGGFYGYTF
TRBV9,CASSVGGIGGGLYEQFF
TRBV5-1,CASSLAWRRNNEKLFF
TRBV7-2,CASSPPGLAGSNEQFF
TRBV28,CASSYRETQYF
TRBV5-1,CASSPRGATDTQYF
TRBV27,CASSLFRGGGGYTF
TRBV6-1,CASSPTGRLGEKLFF
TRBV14,CASSQDRQGESQETQYF
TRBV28,CASSPLWVSSYNEQFF
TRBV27,CATRREMNTEAFF
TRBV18,CASSLGRQGGNQPQHF
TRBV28,CASSSGTGDEQFF
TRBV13,CASSLGDSSFYEQYF
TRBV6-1,CASRAGTANTGELFF
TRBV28,CASTLDNNQPQHF
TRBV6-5,CASSFGRPNQPQHF
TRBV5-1,CASSLAGGETQYF
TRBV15,CATSRPTGTEKLFF
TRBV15,CATSPGLAQSYEQYF